This T cell receptor (beta chain) was observed in a study of control samples from healthy donors and cancer patients (TCRdb year 2020). CDR3 length: 13 amino acids, cysteine to phenylalanine. Just CDR3 DNA is preserved here, 39 bases in frame from base 1. CDR1 WSHSY and CDR2 SAAADI are derived from the germline V gene. Here V drops 6 bases and J drops 7 bases, and the junction holds 4 bases not matched to any gene. To prepare the library, the immunoSEQ multiplex PCR assay was applied. TCRdb took over this immuneACCESS table, retaining in-frame rearrangements with V and J assigned. Such tables are incomplete; in checked studies, under half of the missing clones stem from an unresolved V gene, and the remainder is unexplained. The sample contains some 210,000 clones, about 89% of them found a single time. Clones ranked in the top ten supply 1.8% of the sample. With respect to this clone: Its antigen is unknown. No base qualities exist here, and no much larger clone lies one base off it.

Sequenced: blood. In this chain, TRBV10-2 is recombined with TRBJ2-1; 9 bases in the junction line up with TRBD2. This TCR came from a man aged 30 to 39 in good health. The CDR3 reads CASRGLAWNEQFF. The base sequence is TGCGCCAGCAGAGGACTAGCGTGGAATGAGCAGTTCTTC.